What follows are 3 T cell receptor beta chains derived from one specimen sequenced in a study of cytomegalovirus exposure and HLA in healthy donors. Assay used: immunoSEQ multiplex PCR; TCRdb lists only in-frame clones, some missing. The sample includes 85,000 to 95,000 clones, roughly 96% of them seen just once. Input material: PBMCs. The origin of the receptors is a man in his late teens or twenties in good health and CMV-seronegative.

The chain uses TRBV5-1 and TRBJ2-7; no definite D call. Germline V lookup: CDR1 SGHRS, CDR2 YFSETQ. CDR3 length: 16 residues. Trimming pared 4 bases from V and 4 bases from J, leaving 21 bases between. For the CDR3, the DNA is TGCGCCAGCAGCCGCGGAGACGAAGTGCATTTTTACGAGCAGTACTTC. This gives the protein CASSRGDEVHFYEQYF.

The chain carries TRBV15 and TRBJ1-1; a possible D gene is TRBD1 (5 bases). This CDR3 is built from 15 residues. Germline assignment: CDR1 LNHNV and CDR2 YYDKDF (reference sequence). V shed 5 bases and J shed 0 bases, with 13 bases lying between them. CDR3 DNA sequence: TGTGCCACCAGCGAGGGGAGGTGGGTGAACACTGAAGCTTTCTTT. Its translation is CATSEGRWVNTEAFF.

This clone was observed a few times. The chain uses TRBV30 and TRBJ2-5; D gene unclear. Between the trimmed V and J ends, which lost 1 base and 1 base, there was a span of 7 bases. In germline, CDR1 is GTSNPN, CDR2 SVGIG (reference sequence). CDR3 length: 13 residues. The CDR3 bases are TGTGCCTGGAGTGGTGCGCTCCAAGAGACCCAGTACTTC. Its protein product is CAWSGALQETQYF.